A single sample is the source of the 9 T cell receptor beta chains below, sequenced in a study of T cell repertoires in cytomegalovirus infection. No antigen has been assigned to these receptors. TCRdb called the reads again in MiXCR, with one record for every CDR3 protein. The table has about a million distinct CDR3 sequences, approximately 30% seen once. Here the sequenced sample was cultured CD8+ T cells from PBMCs, taken from culture after CMV antigen stimulation. The receptors were gathered from a human donor in good health (CMV status not recorded). Some clones in this sample may be carry-over from other donors' samples.

This clonotype was detected ten times or more. The rearrangement uses TRBV7-6 and TRBJ2-1, with a tentative D call TRBD2 (5 bases). V lost 3 bases and J lost 5, with 11 bases in between. This CDR3 is built from 14 residues. Looked up from germline, CDR1 is SGHVS and CDR2 is FNYEAQ. CDR3: CASSFLLENNEQFF. In DNA form, the CDR3 reads TGTGCCAGCAGCTTCCTACTAGAAAACAATGAGCAGTTCTTC.

The chain employs TRBV6-4 and TRBJ1-4; TRBD1 might be the D (6 bases). V lost 4 bases to trimming and J lost 14 bases, with 47 bases between them. This CDR3 is built from 23 residues. The V gene's germline CDR1 is MRHNA and CDR2 SNTAGT. The chain's CDR3 is CASSGLAPDSMEHITVLHCGLFF. The CDR3 nucleotides are TGTGCCAGCAGTGGACTCGCTCCGGACAGCATGGAACATATCACGGTGCTACATTGCGGTCTGTTTTTT.

This chain links TRBV3-1 with TRBJ2-3; 8 nucleotides line up with TRBD2. The CDR3 has 17 residues. The V gene end was trimmed by 4 bases and the J gene end by 2 bases; junction bases not matched to a gene: 11. Germline CDR1 and CDR2: LGHDT and YNNKEL (reference sequence). The CDR3 nucleotides read TGTGCCAGCAGCCCTAGAGGTGGGACTAGTATCACAGATACGCAGTATTTT. Residues: CASSPRGGTSITDTQYF.

A few counts support this clonotype. The J gene is TRBJ2-1, the V gene TRBV7-9; D assignment may be TRBD1 or TRBD2 (5 bases each). CDR1 and CDR2 from the germline V gene are SEHNR and FQNEAQ (reference sequence). Trimming removed 5 bases at V and 6 bases at J, with 20 bases between. The CDR3 length is 16 residues. CDR3 region: CASSPLGELRSNEQFF. CDR3 DNA sequence: TGTGCCAGCAGCCCCCTGGGGGAGCTGCGATCCAATGAGCAGTTCTTC. Full variable domain (rest looked up from reference TRBV7-9 and TRBJ2-1): DTGVSQNPRHKITKRGQNVTFRCDPISEHNRLYWYRQTLGQGPEFLTYFQNEAQLEKSRLLSDRFSAERPKGSFSTLEIQRTEQGDSAMYLCASSPLGELRSNEQFFGPGTRLTVL.

This clonotype was observed a handful of times. The chain uses TRBV20-1 and TRBJ1-1; D call uncertain. CDR1 DFQATT and CDR2 SNEGSKA come from the germline V gene (reference sequence). V was trimmed by 5 bases and J by 3 bases, leaving 13 bases between them. CDR3 length: 13 residues. As DNA, the CDR3 is TGCAGTGCTCTCAACGGGTTTTACACTGAAGCTTTCTTT. Its protein product is CSALNGFYTEAFF.

This rearrangement joins TRBV11-2 to TRBJ1-1, with D perhaps matching TRBD1 (6 bases). Germline V gene sequence: CDR1 SGHAT, CDR2 FQNNGV. The CDR3 contains 14 residues. The V end was cut by 5 bases, the J end by 3 bases, with 13 bases between. The CDR3 bases are TGTGCCAGCAGCGCCCAAACAGGGTACACTGAAGCTTTCTTT. It encodes CASSAQTGYTEAFF.

This clonotype turned up a few times. The chain couples TRBV9 to TRBJ1-5; D remains ambiguous. The V and J ends lost 0 bases and 1 base respectively, with 8 bases between them. This CDR3 contains 15 residues. Germline V gives CDR1 SGDLS, CDR2 YYNGEE. DNA of the CDR3: TGTGCCAGCAGCGTAGATGGGTCCAGCAATCAGCCCCAGCATTTT. It is translated as CASSVDGSSNQPQHF.

This clonotype was observed a few times. This chain links TRBV6-1 with TRBJ1-1; D is unresolved. CDR3 length: 14 residues. Germline V gene lookup returns CDR1 MNHNS and CDR2 SASEGT. V lost 2 bases and J 7 bases, leaving 14 bases between the germline ends. The CDR3 reads CASSESRGAGEAFF. The CDR3 region has the DNA TGTGCCAGCAGTGAATCCCGGGGAGCTGGTGAAGCTTTCTTT.

This chain links TRBV12-3 or TRBV12-4 with TRBJ2-7, with D possibly being TRBD1 (5 bases). This CDR3 region has 15 residues. The V gene lost 3 bases and the J gene lost 2 bases, with 14 bases spanning the gap. The chain's CDR3 is CASSFLPPGPYEQYV. DNA of the CDR3: TGTGCCAGCAGTTTCCTCCCCCCAGGGCCCTACGAGCAGTACGTC.